This TCR beta chain was found in a study of CD8 T cells in Susac syndrome. CDR3 length: 16 amino acids. Germline trimming cut 0 bases from V and 5 bases from J; bases unmatched to any gene: 10. cDNA came from roughly 0.47 to 1 ug RNA primed by random hexamers. Across 54 Vbeta and 13 Jbeta, immunoSEQ multiplex PCR amplified TCR beta CDR3. TCRdb independently ran MiXCR on the immunoSEQ multiplex PCR reads; one entry per CDR3 protein. This table has hundreds of thousands of distinct CDR3 sequences, almost 85% appearing once. The multiple sclerosis controls were treatment-naive patients affected by stable or active relapsing-remitting disease.

The genes are TRBV23-1 and TRBJ2-7, with TRBD2 identical over 7 bases. TRBV23-1 is an ORF; its function is uncertain. This clonotype was obtained from a human donor with multiple sclerosis. The sample was CD8+ T cells from PBMCs. The CDR3 spells CASSQSEVREFHEQYF. CDR3 coding DNA: TGCGCCAGCAGTCAATCGGAAGTGCGGGAGTTCCACGAGCAGTACTTC.